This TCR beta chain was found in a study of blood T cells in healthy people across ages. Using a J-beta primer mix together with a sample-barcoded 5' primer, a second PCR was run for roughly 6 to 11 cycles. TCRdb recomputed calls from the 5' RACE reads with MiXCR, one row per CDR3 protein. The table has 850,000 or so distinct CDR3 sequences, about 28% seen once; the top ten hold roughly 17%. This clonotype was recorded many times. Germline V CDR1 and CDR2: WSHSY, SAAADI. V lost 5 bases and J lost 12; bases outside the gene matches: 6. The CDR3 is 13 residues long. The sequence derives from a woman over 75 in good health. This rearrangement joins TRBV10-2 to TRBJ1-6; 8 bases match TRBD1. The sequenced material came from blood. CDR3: CASSPGQALPLHF. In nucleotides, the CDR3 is TGCGCCAGCAGTCCGGGACAGGCCTTACCCCTCCACTTT.